One and the same sample provided the 25 T cell receptor beta chains below, sequenced in a study of OX40 agonist ivuxolimab in advanced cancers. Produced via immunoSEQ multiplex PCR; TCRdb's table is partial and in-frame only. This table holds about 100,000 clones, approximately 90% found once. Source: CD4+ or CD8+ T cells sorted from blood, taken in a trial of the OX40 agonist ivuxolimab. These receptors originate from an adult with an advanced solid tumor such as melanoma, head and neck, liver or kidney cancer.

This rearrangement joins TRBV4-1 to TRBJ2-7, with 10 nucleotides matching TRBD2. The CDR3 consists of 17 residues. Germline assignment: CDR1 MGHRA and CDR2 YSYEKL. The V gene end was trimmed by 0 bases and the J gene end by 4 bases; junction bases not matched to a gene: 9. The CDR3 DNA reads as TGCGCCAGCAGCCAAGATAAGCGGGAGGGCCTTTATTACGAGCAGTACTTC. Translated: CASSQDKREGLYYEQYF.

V gene TRBV28 combines with J gene TRBJ2-5; possibly TRBD1 for D (5 bases). In germline, CDR1 is MDHEN, CDR2 SYDVKM. V was shortened by 6 bases and J by 5 bases, with 25 bases between the two germline ends. The CDR3 runs to 17 residues. The CDR3 sequence: CASRREDRGLRTETQYF. The DNA for the CDR3 is TGTGCCAGCAGGAGAGAAGACAGAGGCCTAAGGACGGAGACCCAGTACTTC.

The chain recombines TRBV28 with TRBJ2-5; D may be TRBD1 (5 bases). The CDR3 has 13 residues. The V end was cut by 2 bases, the J end by 5 bases, with 9 bases between. Germline CDR1 is MDHEN and CDR2 is SYDVKM. In DNA, the CDR3 is TGTGCCAGCAGTTTAGGGGCGTTGGAGACCCAGTACTTC. This encodes CASSLGALETQYF.

The chain couples TRBV4-2 to TRBJ2-7; no firm D call. Per germline, CDR1 LGHNA and CDR2 YNFKEQ. The CDR3 extends over 13 amino acids. Trimming left V 1 base short and J 2 bases short, with 6 bases between. The CDR3 sequence is CASSQVQAYEQYF. The CDR3 bases are TGTGCCAGCAGCCAAGTTCAAGCCTACGAGCAGTACTTC.

The V call is TRBV4-3, the J call TRBJ2-1; D is perhaps TRBD1 (5 bases). V lost 3 bases and J lost 4, with 10 bases in between. The CDR3 is 14 residues long. Germline CDR1 is LGHNA and CDR2 is YSLEER. CDR3 nucleotides: TGCGCCAGCAGCCATCTGGACAAGTACAATGAGCAGTTCTTC. Protein product: CASSHLDKYNEQFF.

The CDR3 DNA reads TGTGCCAGCAGTCGCAGGGGCGGGCCCTCCTACGAGCAGTACTTC. The encoded protein is CASSRRGGPSYEQYF. The chain uses TRBV28 and TRBJ2-7, with a possible D match to TRBD1 (6 bases). Trimming shortened V by 5 bases and J by 0 bases, and 14 bases separated the two germline ends. Germline values: CDR1 MDHEN, CDR2 SYDVKM. The CDR3 runs 15 residues.

The chain has TRBV4-1 and TRBJ2-7; TRBD1 aligns across 8 bases. CDR3 length: 15 amino acids. J was trimmed by 2 bases and V by 2 bases; bases with no gene match: 5. In germline, CDR1 is MGHRA, CDR2 YSYEKL. The CDR3 DNA reads as TGCGCCAGCAGCCAAACGGGGACAGGAGCCTACGAGCAGTACTTC. Amino acids: CASSQTGTGAYEQYF.

The chain employs TRBV19 and TRBJ2-3, with 8 bases aligning to TRBD2. The CDR3 has 15 amino acids. Germline trimming cut 1 base from V and 3 bases from J; bases unmatched to any gene: 3. Looked up from germline, CDR1 is LNHDA and CDR2 is SQIVND (reference sequence). CDR3 coding DNA: TGTGCCAGTAGTATAGGCGGGGGGAGTACAGATACGCAGTATTTT. Its translation: CASSIGGGSTDTQYF.

Of note for this clone: The limits of the CDR3 on the DNA are not certain, so only TCRdb's listed CDR3 is given. This chain links TRBV21-1 with TRBJ1-2. TRBV21-1 is given as a pseudogene. Ends included, the CDR3 has 17 residues. CDR3 amino acids: CASSETFFGRGNYGYTF.

The genes are TRBV11-3 and TRBJ2-2; tentatively, D is TRBD1 (5 bases). This CDR3 is built from 14 residues. V gave up 5 bases and J gave up 1 base, with 8 bases separating them. CDR1 SGHNT and CDR2 YENEEA come from the germline V gene. In DNA form, the CDR3 reads TGTGCCAGCAGCCTCCAGGGGAACACCGGGGAGCTGTTTTTT. Translated, it gives CASSLQGNTGELFF. The full variable domain, in which reference TRBV11-3 and TRBJ2-2 provide the parts outside the CDR3, is EAGVVQSPRYKIIEKKQPVAFWCNPISGHNTLYWYLQNLGQGPELLIRYENEEAVDDSQLPKDRFSAERLKGVDSTLKIQPAELGDSAVYLCASSLQGNTGELFFGEGSRLTVL.

The chain combines TRBV5-1 with TRBJ2-3; unclear D gene. The germline V and J ends were trimmed by 0 bases and 6 bases, with 5 bases remaining between them. The CDR3 extends over 12 amino acids. CDR1 is SGHRS, CDR2 YFSETQ, per germline. The CDR3 spells CASSLGEDTQYF. In nucleotides, the CDR3 is TGCGCCAGCAGCTTGGGTGAGGATACGCAGTATTTT.

J is TRBJ2-7 and V is TRBV11-1; TRBD1 matches 8 bases. Germline lookup yields CDR1 SGHAT and CDR2 FQDESV (reference sequence). The CDR3 runs to 15 residues. The junction had 4 bases not matched to a gene; V was cut back by 1 base and J by 2 bases. The CDR3 nucleotides are TGTGCCAGCAGCTTAGAGACGACAGGGGCCTACGAGCAGTACTTC. Its translation: CASSLETTGAYEQYF.

The J gene is TRBJ1-5, the V gene TRBV6-5, with TRBD1 matching 7 bases. Germline V gives CDR1 MNHEY, CDR2 SVGAGI. This CDR3 contains 15 residues. Trimming at V came to 7 bases and at J to 2 bases, leaving 8 bases not matched to a gene. CDR3 region: CASTPDRAGNQPQHF. CDR3 DNA: TGTGCCAGCACTCCAGACAGGGCTGGCAATCAGCCCCAGCATTTT.

The V and J genes are TRBV6-1 and TRBJ2-7; D unresolved. The germline gives CDR1 MNHNS, CDR2 SASEGT. V was shortened by 6 bases and J by 7 bases, with 16 bases between the two germline ends. The CDR3 sequence is 13 residues long. In nucleotides, the CDR3 is TGTGCCAGCAGCCAAAGGGCCCCTCCGGAGCAGTACTTC. It specifies CASSQRAPPEQYF.

V is TRBV2 and J is TRBJ2-2; no clear D gene. V lost 0 bases to trimming and J lost 0 bases, with 5 bases between them. The CDR3 is made up of 15 amino acids. Per germline, CDR1 SNHLY and CDR2 FYNNEI. The CDR3 DNA sequence: TGTGCCAGCAGTGAAGCGACGGCGAACACCGGGGAGCTGTTTTTT. Amino acids: CASSEATANTGELFF. Full variable domain (rest looked up from reference TRBV2 and TRBJ2-2): EPEVTQTPSHQVTQMGQEVILRCVPISNHLYFYWYRQILGQKVEFLVSFYNNEISEKSEIFDDQFSVERPDGSNFTLKIRSTKLEDSAMYFCASSEATANTGELFFGEGSRLTVL.

This chain connects TRBV7-2 to TRBJ2-7; TRBD2 agrees at 16 bases. Per the germline V gene, CDR1 is SGHTA and CDR2 is FQGNSA. The V gene end was trimmed by 4 bases and the J gene end by 6 bases; junction bases not matched to a gene: 6. The CDR3 is made up of 16 amino acids. DNA for the CDR3: TGTGCCAGCAGCTCCGGGACTAGCGGGAGGGTGATCGAGCAGTACTTC. Translating it yields CASSSGTSGRVIEQYF.

The rearrangement joins TRBV19 to TRBJ2-3; 8 bases agree with TRBD2. Unmatched junction bases numbered 5, after V lost 6 bases and J lost 0 bases. This CDR3 region has 15 residues. Looked up from germline, CDR1 is LNHDA and CDR2 is SQIVND (reference sequence). CDR3 in DNA: TGTGCCAGTAGATTTAGCGGGACTAGCACAGATACGCAGTATTTT. It translates to CASRFSGTSTDTQYF.

The chain is built from TRBV19 and TRBJ2-3, with D hard to call. The CDR3 has 11 amino acids. V lost 7 bases to trimming and J lost 6 bases, with 8 bases between them. Per the germline V gene, CDR1 is LNHDA and CDR2 is SQIVND (reference sequence). Here the CDR3 DNA reads TGTGCCAGTATGGTGGGGGATACGCAGTATTTT. Protein product: CASMVGDTQYF.

This chain's CDR3 is CASSPSTGDYGYTF. CDR3 DNA: TGTGCCAGCAGCCCCTCGACAGGGGACTATGGCTACACCTTC. The rearrangement links TRBV9 to TRBJ1-2; TRBD1 agrees at 8 bases. Trimming took 4 bases from V and 3 from J; bases not matched to a gene: 5. The CDR3 runs 14 residues. Germline V CDR1 and CDR2: SGDLS, YYNGEE.

The V gene is TRBV15, the J gene TRBJ1-4; no clear D. CDR1 LNHNV and CDR2 YYDKDF come from the germline V gene (reference sequence). This CDR3 contains 16 residues. V was trimmed by 1 base and J by 0 bases, leaving 9 bases between them. Here the CDR3 reads CATSRAPASTNEKLFF. In nucleotides, the CDR3 is TGTGCCACCAGCAGAGCTCCGGCGTCAACTAATGAAAAACTGTTTTTT.

This rearrangement joins TRBV7-2 to TRBJ2-1; D is perhaps TRBD1 or TRBD2 (5 bases each). Trimming shortened V by 2 bases and J by 7 bases, and 12 bases separated the two germline ends. Per the germline V gene, CDR1 is SGHTA and CDR2 is FQGNSA. The CDR3 loop spans 14 amino acids. The CDR3 is CASSLTRGSNEQFF. The CDR3 coding sequence is TGTGCCAGCAGCTTAACGAGGGGCTCGAATGAGCAGTTCTTC.

The V and J genes are TRBV7-2 and TRBJ1-4, with D possibly being TRBD1 (6 bases). CDR1 and CDR2 (germline): SGHTA, FQGNSA. The CDR3 runs to 14 residues. V was cut by 4 bases and J by 10 bases, with 16 bases left in between. The CDR3 region has the DNA TGTGCCAGCAGCTCCCCGGGGGGGCAGGCAAAACTGTTTTTT. Amino acid sequence: CASSSPGGQAKLFF.

The rearrangement links TRBV11-2 to TRBJ2-1, with 7 bases that match TRBD2. This CDR3 has 16 residues. After removal of 5 bases from V and 3 bases from J, the junction contained 10 bases not matched to a gene. Germline V lookup: CDR1 SGHAT, CDR2 FQNNGV. This CDR3 is CASSPDLGGSYNEQFF. CDR3 coding DNA: TGTGCCAGCAGCCCAGACCTGGGCGGGAGCTACAATGAGCAGTTCTTC.

This clone was seen once. The rearrangement joins TRBV6-4 to TRBJ2-1, with 7 bases identical to TRBD2. The ends lost 4 bases at V and 3 bases at J; junction bases unmatched: 9. CDR1 and CDR2 (germline): MRHNA, SNTAGT. The length of the CDR3 is 16 residues. DNA of the CDR3: TGTGCCAGCAGTGCGGGACTATCGTCCGTCTACAATGAGCAGTTCTTC. It codes for CASSAGLSSVYNEQFF.

This clone was observed once. This sequence joins TRBV15 and TRBJ2-5; 16 nucleotides agree with TRBD2. The CDR3 contains 19 residues. Germline V gene data show CDR1 as LNHNV and CDR2 as YYDKDF (reference sequence). V lost 5 bases and J lost 5; bases outside the gene matches: 14. CDR3 sequence: CATSSVPGLAGGPRETQYF. The CDR3 nucleotides read TGTGCCACCAGCTCCGTCCCGGGACTAGCGGGAGGGCCAAGGGAGACCCAGTACTTC.